This T cell receptor beta chain was observed in a study of T cell repertoires in cytomegalovirus infection. Study overall: Signatures in public TCR beta sequences pointed to both CMV infection and matching HLA type. Study conclusions and caveats: The ex vivo response showed dominance by HLA-C-restricted CMV-specific TCR beta clonotypes.

A remark on this clonotype: The target antigen is unknown.

The CDR3 is 17 amino acids. CDR1 and CDR2 from the germline V gene are SGHTA and FQGTGA. Trimming took 1 base from V and 0 from J, leaving 13 bases between them. Each CDR3 protein is one row after TCRdb ran MiXCR on the reads. In the table there are about 180,000 distinct CDR3 sequences, approximately 18% of which are singletons. Sample: CD8+ T cells from PBMCs. The clonotype was recovered from a human donor in good health (CMV status not recorded). Some clones in this sample may be carry-over from other donors' samples. V gene TRBV7-3 combines with J gene TRBJ1-5; D might be TRBD1 (5 bases). The CDR3 DNA sequence: TGTGCCAGCAGCTTAAAGGGGAATCTCTATAGCAATCAGCCCCAGCATTTT. Translating it yields CASSLKGNLYSNQPQHF.